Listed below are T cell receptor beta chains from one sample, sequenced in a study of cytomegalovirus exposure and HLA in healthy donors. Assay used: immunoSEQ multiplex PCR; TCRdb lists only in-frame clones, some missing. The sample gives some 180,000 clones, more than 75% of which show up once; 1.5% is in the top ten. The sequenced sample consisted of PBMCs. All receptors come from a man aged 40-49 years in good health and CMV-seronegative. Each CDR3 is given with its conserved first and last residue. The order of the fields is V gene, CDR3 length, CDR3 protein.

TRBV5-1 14 CASSLSGGTYEQYF
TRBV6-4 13 CASSAQSTDTQYF
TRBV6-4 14 CASSLAGGIDEQFF
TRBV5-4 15 CASSPKGQFNYGYTF
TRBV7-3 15 CASSLSSVGADTQYF
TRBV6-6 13 CASADLGQETQYF
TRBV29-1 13 CSVVPANTGELFF
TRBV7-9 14 CASSPNRGPYEQYF
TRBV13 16 CASSPPDRGLPYEQCF
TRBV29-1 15 CSVLRQGANTGELFF
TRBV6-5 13 CASSYGQYYGYTF
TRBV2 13 CASSRQGNEKLFF
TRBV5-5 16 CASSPTGLISLGGYTF
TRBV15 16 CATSRDLAGLSYEQYF
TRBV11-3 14 CASSQTGTLGEAFF
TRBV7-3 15 CASSFTGGPGNEQFF
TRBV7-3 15 CASSLRLVGTDTQYF
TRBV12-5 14 CASGFSGTVYGYTF
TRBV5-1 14 CASSLGQGRYEQYF
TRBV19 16 CASSIGPTGIDTEAFF
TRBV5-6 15 CASSRLAGGTYEQYF
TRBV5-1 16 CASSLNSGGGTDTQYF
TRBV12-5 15 CASGLDSLMNTEAFF
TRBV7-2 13 CASSELMNTEAFF
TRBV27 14 CASSFSPPPETQYF
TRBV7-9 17 CASSPGETGEVDTEAFF
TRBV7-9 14 CASTGTGVNNEQFF
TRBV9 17 CASSVGGLAGLQETQYF
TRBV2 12 CASSVQGLGYTF